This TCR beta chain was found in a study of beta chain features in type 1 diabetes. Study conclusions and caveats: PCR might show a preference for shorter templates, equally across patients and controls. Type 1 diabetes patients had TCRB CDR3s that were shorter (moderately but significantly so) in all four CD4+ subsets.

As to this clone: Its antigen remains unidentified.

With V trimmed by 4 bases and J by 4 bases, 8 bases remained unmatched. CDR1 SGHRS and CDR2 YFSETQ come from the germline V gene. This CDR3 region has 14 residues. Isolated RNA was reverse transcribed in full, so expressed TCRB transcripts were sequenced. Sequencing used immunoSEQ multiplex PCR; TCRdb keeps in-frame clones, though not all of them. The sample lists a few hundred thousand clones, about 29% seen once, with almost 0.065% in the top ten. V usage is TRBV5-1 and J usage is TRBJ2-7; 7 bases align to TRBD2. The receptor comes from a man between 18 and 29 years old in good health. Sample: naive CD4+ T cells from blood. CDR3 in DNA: TGCGCCAGCAGCGCTAGCGGAGCGGGGTACGAGCAGTACTTC. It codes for CASSASGAGYEQYF. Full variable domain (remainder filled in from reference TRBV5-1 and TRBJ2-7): KAGVTQTPRYLIKTRGQQVTLSCSPISGHRSVSWYQQTPGQGLQFLFEYFSETQRNKGNFPGRFSGRQFSNSRSEMNVSTLELGDSALYLCASSASGAGYEQYFGPGTRLTVT.